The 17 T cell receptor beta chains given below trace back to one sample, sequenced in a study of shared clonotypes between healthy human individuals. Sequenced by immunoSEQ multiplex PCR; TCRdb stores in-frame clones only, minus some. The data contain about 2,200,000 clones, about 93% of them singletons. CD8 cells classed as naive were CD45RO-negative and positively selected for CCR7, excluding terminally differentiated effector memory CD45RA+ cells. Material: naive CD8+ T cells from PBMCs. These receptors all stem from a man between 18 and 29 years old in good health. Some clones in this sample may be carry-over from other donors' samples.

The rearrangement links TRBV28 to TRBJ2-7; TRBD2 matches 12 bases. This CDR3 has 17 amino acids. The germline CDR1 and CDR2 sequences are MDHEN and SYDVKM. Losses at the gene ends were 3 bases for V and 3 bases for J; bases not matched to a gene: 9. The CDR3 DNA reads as TGTGCCAGCAGTTTCTTAAAGACTAGCGGGAGTAGCTACGAGCAGTACTTC. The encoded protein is CASSFLKTSGSSYEQYF.

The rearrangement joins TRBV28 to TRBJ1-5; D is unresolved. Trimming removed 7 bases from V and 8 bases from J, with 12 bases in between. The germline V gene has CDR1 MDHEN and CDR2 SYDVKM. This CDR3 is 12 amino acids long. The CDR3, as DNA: TGTGCCAGCAACTTTGGTATCGAGCCCCAGCATTTT. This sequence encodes CASNFGIEPQHF.

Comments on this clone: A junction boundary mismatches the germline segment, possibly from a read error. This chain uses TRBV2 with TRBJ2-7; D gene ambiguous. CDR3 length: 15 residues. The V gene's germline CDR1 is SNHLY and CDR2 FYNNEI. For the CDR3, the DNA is TGTGCCAGCAGCGAAGATATGGGGATAGCCTACGAGCAGTACTTC. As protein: CASSEDMGIAYEQYF.

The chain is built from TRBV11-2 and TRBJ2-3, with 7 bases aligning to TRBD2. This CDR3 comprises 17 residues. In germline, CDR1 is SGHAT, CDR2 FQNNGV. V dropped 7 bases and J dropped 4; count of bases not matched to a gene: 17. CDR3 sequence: CASTSRYGGGPPDTQYF. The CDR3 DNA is TGTGCCAGCACCTCGAGATACGGGGGAGGGCCCCCAGATACGCAGTATTTT.

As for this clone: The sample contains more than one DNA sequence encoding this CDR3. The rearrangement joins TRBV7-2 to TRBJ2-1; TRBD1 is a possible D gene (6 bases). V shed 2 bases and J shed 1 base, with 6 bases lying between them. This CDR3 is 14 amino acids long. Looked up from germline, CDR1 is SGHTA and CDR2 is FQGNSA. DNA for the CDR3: TGTGCCAGCAGCTTAAGGGGGTCCTACAATGAGCAGTTCTTC. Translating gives CASSLRGSYNEQFF. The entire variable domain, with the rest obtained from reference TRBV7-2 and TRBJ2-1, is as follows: GAGVSQSPSNKVTEKGKDVELRCDPISGHTALYWYRQSLGQGLEFLIYFQGNSAPDKSGLPSDRFSAERTGGSVSTLTIQRTQQEDSAVYLCASSLRGSYNEQFFGPGTRLTVL.

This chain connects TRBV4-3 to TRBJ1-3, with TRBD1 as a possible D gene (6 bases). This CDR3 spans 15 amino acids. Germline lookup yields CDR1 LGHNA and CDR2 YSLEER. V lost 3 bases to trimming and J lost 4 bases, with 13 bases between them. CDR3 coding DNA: TGCGCCAGCAGCCACCTACAGGGAACCGGAAACACCATATATTTT. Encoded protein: CASSHLQGTGNTIYF.

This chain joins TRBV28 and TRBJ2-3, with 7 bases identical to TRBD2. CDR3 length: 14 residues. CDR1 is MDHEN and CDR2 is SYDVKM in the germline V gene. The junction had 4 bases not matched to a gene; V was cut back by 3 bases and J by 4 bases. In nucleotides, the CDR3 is TGTGCCAGCAGTTTTGTCGCGGGAGCAGATACGCAGTATTTT. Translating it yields CASSFVAGADTQYF.

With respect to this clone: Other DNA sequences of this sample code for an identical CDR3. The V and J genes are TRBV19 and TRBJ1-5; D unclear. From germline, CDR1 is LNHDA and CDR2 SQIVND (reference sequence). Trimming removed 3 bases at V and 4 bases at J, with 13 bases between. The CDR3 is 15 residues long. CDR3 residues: CASSIGGLGNQPQHF. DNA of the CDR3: TGTGCCAGTAGTATCGGAGGGCTTGGGAATCAGCCCCAGCATTTT.

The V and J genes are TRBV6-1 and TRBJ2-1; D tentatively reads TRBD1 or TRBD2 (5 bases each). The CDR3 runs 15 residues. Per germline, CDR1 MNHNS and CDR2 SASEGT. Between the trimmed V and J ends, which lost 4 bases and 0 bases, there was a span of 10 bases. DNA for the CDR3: TGTGCCAGCAGTGTCCGGGACGACTCCTACAATGAGCAGTTCTTC. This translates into CASSVRDDSYNEQFF.

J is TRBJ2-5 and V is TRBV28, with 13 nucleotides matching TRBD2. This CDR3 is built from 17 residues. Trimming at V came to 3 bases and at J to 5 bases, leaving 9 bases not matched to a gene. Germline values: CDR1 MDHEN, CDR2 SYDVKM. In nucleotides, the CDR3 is TGTGCCAGCAGTTTCCCGGGACTAGCGGGACTCGGGGAGACCCAGTACTTC. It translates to CASSFPGLAGLGETQYF.

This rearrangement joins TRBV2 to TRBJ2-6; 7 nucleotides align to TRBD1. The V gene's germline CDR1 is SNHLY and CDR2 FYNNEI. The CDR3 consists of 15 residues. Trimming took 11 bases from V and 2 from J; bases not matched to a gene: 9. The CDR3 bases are TGTGCCGCCTCGAGGACAGGTACTGGGGCCAACGTCCTGACTTTC. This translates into CAASRTGTGANVLTF.

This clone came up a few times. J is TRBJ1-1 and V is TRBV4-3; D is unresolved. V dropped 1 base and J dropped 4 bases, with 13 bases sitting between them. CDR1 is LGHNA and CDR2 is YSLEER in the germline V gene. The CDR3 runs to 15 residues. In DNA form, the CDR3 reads TGCGCCAGCAGCCAAGTTTGGCTAAGGCGCACTGAAGCTTTCTTT. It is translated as CASSQVWLRRTEAFF.

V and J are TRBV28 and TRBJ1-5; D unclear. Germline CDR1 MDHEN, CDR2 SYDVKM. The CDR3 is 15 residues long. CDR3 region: CGTRWSAVNNQPQHF. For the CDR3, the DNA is TGTGGCACCAGATGGTCGGCGGTTAACAATCAGCCCCAGCATTTT.

For the CDR3, the DNA is TGTGCCAGCAGCTCTCAGGACAGGGCGCGAGAGGAGACCCAGTACTTC. Translated, it gives CASSSQDRAREETQYF. V and J are TRBV9 and TRBJ2-5; TRBD1 matches 8 bases. J lost 5 bases, V lost 4 bases, and 13 bases had no gene match. Germline V gene sequence: CDR1 SGDLS, CDR2 YYNGEE. CDR3 size: 16 residues.

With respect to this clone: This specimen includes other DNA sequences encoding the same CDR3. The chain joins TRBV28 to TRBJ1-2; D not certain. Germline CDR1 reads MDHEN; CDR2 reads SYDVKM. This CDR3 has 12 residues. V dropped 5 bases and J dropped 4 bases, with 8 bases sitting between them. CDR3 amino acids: CASSLRTYGYTF. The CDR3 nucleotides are TGTGCCAGCAGTCTACGGACCTATGGCTACACCTTC.

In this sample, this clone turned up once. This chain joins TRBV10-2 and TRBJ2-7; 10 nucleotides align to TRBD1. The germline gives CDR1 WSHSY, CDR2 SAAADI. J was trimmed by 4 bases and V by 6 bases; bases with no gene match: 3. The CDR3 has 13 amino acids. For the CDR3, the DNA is TGCGCCAGCAGGGGGACAGGGGAATACGAGCAGTACTTC. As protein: CASRGTGEYEQYF.

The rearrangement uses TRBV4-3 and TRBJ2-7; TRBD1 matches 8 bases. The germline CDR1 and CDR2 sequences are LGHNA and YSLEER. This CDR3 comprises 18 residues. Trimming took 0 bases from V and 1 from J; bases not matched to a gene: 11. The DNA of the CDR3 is TGCGCCAGCAGCCAAGATTCCAGGGGGCACTTAGGTTCCTACGAGCAGTACTTC. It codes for CASSQDSRGHLGSYEQYF.